These T cell receptor beta chains were read from a single sample in a study of graft-versus-host responses after intestinal transplantation. Sequenced by immunoSEQ multiplex PCR; TCRdb stores in-frame clones only, minus some. The table records about 85,000 clones, around 80% of them present only once. Antigens of these TCRs are unknown. The material was unstimulated CD4+ T cells sorted from spleen or lymph node cells, obtained before intestinal transplant. The source is a human donor who received an intestinal transplant. CDR3s include the opening cysteine and the closing phenylalanine or tryptophan. D genes are given only for firm matches. Rows give clone size only sometimes, using once, few, many, or a class for an expanded clone.

v_gene	abundance	j_gene	d_gene	CDR3nt	CDR3aa
TRBV25-1	NA	TRBJ2-7	TRBD2	TGTGCCAGCACCGACGGGGGGTCAAAGTACGAGCAGTACTTC	CASTDGGSKYEQYF
TRBV19	NA	TRBJ2-3	NA	TGTGCCAGTAGTATTAAGCTGGGCACAGATACGCAGTATTTT	CASSIKLGTDTQYF
TRBV5-1	NA	TRBJ2-1	TRBD1	TGCGCCAGCAGCTGGGCGACAGGGCACTCCTACAATGAGCAGTTCTTC	CASSWATGHSYNEQFF
TRBV28	NA	TRBJ2-5	TRBD2	TGTGCCGGCACTAGCGGGAGGCCTCAAGAGACCCAGTACTTC	CAGTSGRPQETQYF
TRBV19	NA	TRBJ2-2	TRBD2	TGTGCCAGTAGACGGACTAGCGGGGGTGGCGGGGAGCTGTTTTTT	CASRRTSGGGGELFF
TRBV2	NA	TRBJ2-3	TRBD2	TGTGCCAGCAAGGCTAGCGGGAGCGCAGATACGCAGTATTTT	CASKASGSADTQYF
TRBV5-1	NA	TRBJ1-6	NA	TGCGCCAGCAGCCTTCGGCCCAGCGGGCCGAATTCACCCCTCCACTTT	CASSLRPSGPNSPLHF
TRBV28	few	TRBJ1-2	NA	TGTGCCAGCAGTTCGACAGCCGCGAACTATGGCTACACCTTC	CASSSTAANYGYTF
TRBV5-4	NA	TRBJ1-4	NA	TGTGCCAGCAGCCACGACAGGATTAATGAAAAACTGTTTTTT	CASSHDRINEKLFF
TRBV5-1	NA	TRBJ1-6	TRBD1	TGCGCCAGCACCCGGGACAGGAAGGATAATTCACCCCTCCACTTT	CASTRDRKDNSPLHF
TRBV6-6	NA	TRBJ2-2	NA	TGTGCCAGCAGTTACTACCTCGGGGGCGGGGAGCTGTTTTTT	CASSYYLGGGELFF
TRBV5-1	NA	TRBJ1-2	NA	TGCGCCAGCAGCTTGGATGTCACGGGCTATGGCTACACCTTC	CASSLDVTGYGYTF
TRBV6-7	NA	TRBJ2-7	TRBD2	TGTGCCAGCAGTTACCCCGCCCCTTTACTAGCGGACTCCTACGAGCAGTACTTC	CASSYPAPLLADSYEQYF
TRBV29-1	few	TRBJ1-2	NA	TGCAGCGCCAGGGAAAACTATGGCTACACCTTC	CSARENYGYTF
TRBV7-2	NA	TRBJ1-2	TRBD1	TGTGCCAGCAGCTTATCGGGACAGGGAAACTATGGCTACACCTTC	CASSLSGQGNYGYTF
TRBV9	few	TRBJ1-1	NA	TGTGCCAGCAGCGTAGGCCCGATAGGGGACACTGAAGCTTTCTTT	CASSVGPIGDTEAFF
TRBV5-6	few	TRBJ1-1	TRBD1	TGTGCCAGCAGCTTCTACAGGGGAACTGAAGCTTTCTTT	CASSFYRGTEAFF
TRBV28	NA	TRBJ2-2	TRBD2	TGTGCCACTCGCCCGAGTAGCGGGGATGCTAACACCGGGGAGCTGTTTTTT	CATRPSSGDANTGELFF
TRBV11-2	NA	TRBJ1-1	TRBD1	TGTGCCAGCAGCTTAGGAGGGGGCGGCACTGAAGCTTTCTTT	CASSLGGGGTEAFF
TRBV7-3	once	TRBJ1-1	NA	TGTGCCAGCAGCTTAAGGGGTGGCAGGGGAGGGTCCACTGAAGCTTTCTTT	CASSLRGGRGGSTEAFF
TRBV15	NA	TRBJ2-7	TRBD1	TGTGCCACCAGCCGGGACAGGGACTCCTACGAGCAGTACTTC	CATSRDRDSYEQYF
TRBV5-1	NA	TRBJ2-7	TRBD2	TGCGCCAGCAGCCGGGGGACTAGCGGGAGCTCCTACGAGCAGTACTTC	CASSRGTSGSSYEQYF
TRBV7-9	few	TRBJ2-7	NA	TGTGCCAGCAGCTCCCGTCTTGGAGTGGCGTACGAGCAGTACTTC	CASSSRLGVAYEQYF